This T cell receptor beta chain came from a study of T cells in Graves' hyperthyroidism and ophthalmopathy. RNA transcripts were the template for amplifying TCR beta CDR3 regions. With the HTBI primer set, the TCR CDR3 went through a first round of RT-PCR. One entry per CDR3 protein, called by TCRdb with MiXCR from the multiplex PCR reads. The repertoire holds 450,000 to 600,000 distinct CDR3 sequences, about 14% seen once, with around 13% in the top ten. The CDR3 extends over 16 amino acids. CDR1 and CDR2 from the germline V gene are SGDLS and YYNGEE. Germline trimming cut 3 bases from V and 7 bases from J; bases unmatched to any gene: 9. Calling Graves' hyperthyroidism stable meant ophthalmopathy did not progress within 18 months.

The receptor's source is a woman in her 40s with Graves' hyperthyroidism. The J gene is TRBJ1-6, the V gene TRBV9, with TRBD1 matching 8 bases. Sequenced sample: blood. The CDR3, as DNA: TGTGCCAGCAGCGCGAAGGGACAGGCAACCAATTCACCCCTCCACTTT. Translated, it gives CASSAKGQATNSPLHF.